Listed here are 10 T cell receptor beta chains from one sample, sequenced in a study of breast tumors, draining lymph nodes, adjacent tissues. The lymph nodes were axillary draining lymph nodes from breast cancer patients. TCRdb fed the multiplex PCR reads into MiXCR, producing one record per CDR3 protein. In the table there are roughly 130,000 distinct CDR3 sequences, around a third of which are singletons. Sequencing input: axillary lymph node tissue. All receptors come from a female donor with breast cancer. Some clones in this sample may be carry-over from other donors' samples.

This clonotype was detected many times. This chain uses TRBV7-9 with TRBJ2-2; 8 bases line up with TRBD2. There are 14 residues in the CDR3. J gave up 5 bases and V 2 bases, and 1 base lay outside the gene matches. Germline values: CDR1 SEHNR, CDR2 FQNEAQ (reference sequence). This CDR3 is CASSLRGGTGELFF. The CDR3 coding sequence is TGTGCCAGCAGCTTACGGGGGGGTACCGGGGAGCTGTTTTTT.

V usage is TRBV19 and J usage is TRBJ2-1, with 9 bases matching TRBD2. The V and J ends lost 8 bases and 8 bases, in that order; junction bases with no gene match: 4. Looked up from germline, CDR1 is LNHDA and CDR2 is SQIVND (reference sequence). This CDR3 has 12 residues. The CDR3 loop is CASWRGGDEQFF. Written as DNA, the CDR3 is TGTGCCAGTTGGCGGGGGGGGGATGAGCAGTTCTTC.

A note on this clonotype: At one end the junction does not follow the germline gene, possibly because of a read error. J is TRBJ2-3 and V is TRBV20-1, with D perhaps matching TRBD2 (6 bases). CDR1 DFQATT and CDR2 SNEGSKA come from the germline V gene (reference sequence). The CDR3 runs 14 residues. CDR3 DNA: TGCAGTGCTAGTATGGGGAGGTTGGTAGATACGCGGTATTTT. Amino acid sequence: CSASMGRLVDTRYF.

V is TRBV7-3 and J is TRBJ2-5; 12 positions match TRBD2. This CDR3 spans 17 amino acids. CDR1 is SGHTA and CDR2 is FQGTGA in the germline V gene. J lost 1 base, V lost 5 bases, and 8 bases had no gene match. The DNA of the CDR3 is TGTGCCAGCAGCCAAGTGCTAGCGGGGGGGCCCCAAGAGACCCAGTACTTC. As protein: CASSQVLAGGPQETQYF.

This clonotype was counted many times. J is TRBJ2-1 and V is TRBV20-1; possibly TRBD2 for D (6 bases). Germline V CDR1 and CDR2: DFQATT, SNEGSKA (reference sequence). CDR3 length equals 14 residues. V lost 8 bases to trimming and J lost 7 bases, with 21 bases between them. The CDR3 coding sequence is TGCAGTTGTATCTTGGGGACTCCGCCGAATGAGCAGTTCTTC. Translating gives CSCILGTPPNEQFF.

Only one count was recorded for this clonotype. The chain employs TRBV7-2 and TRBJ1-1; maybe TRBD1 (5 bases). CDR1 and CDR2 (germline): SGHTA, FQGNSA. The germline V and J ends were trimmed by 5 bases and 1 base, with 14 bases remaining between them. This CDR3 is built from 15 residues. CDR3 loop: CASSENRDRNTEAFF. The CDR3 nucleotides are TGTGCCAGCAGCGAGAACCGGGACCGGAACACTGAAGCTTTCTTT. Full variable domain (remainder filled in from reference TRBV7-2 and TRBJ1-1): GAGVSQSPSNKVTEKGKDVELRCDPISGHTALYWYRQSLGQGLEFLIYFQGNSAPDKSGLPSDRFSAERTGGSVSTLTIQRTQQEDSAVYLCASSENRDRNTEAFFGQGTRLTVV.

This clonotype occurred many times. The chain joins TRBV6-2 or TRBV6-3 to TRBJ1-6, with no clear D. CDR3 length equals 17 residues. Looked up from germline, CDR1 is MNHEY and CDR2 is SVGEGT. Trimming removed 0 bases from V and 7 bases from J, with 16 bases in between. CDR3 in DNA: TGTGCCAGCAGTTACTCGAAAGTGCAGCGCGTAAATTCACCCCTCCACTTT. The encoded protein is CASSYSKVQRVNSPLHF.

A note on this clonotype: A read error may explain this, as a much larger clone is one base away. The genes are TRBV9 and TRBJ2-7; 7 bases match TRBD2. CDR1 is SGDLS and CDR2 is YYNGEE in the germline V gene. The length of the CDR3 is 14 residues. Written as DNA, the CDR3 is TGTGCCAGCAGCACTCAAGCGGGGCACTACGAGCAGTCCTTC. It yields the protein CASSTQAGHYEQSF.

The chain combines TRBV6-5 with TRBJ2-7; no reliable D call. Germline assignment: CDR1 MNHEY and CDR2 SVGAGI. V was cut by 5 bases and J by 0 bases, with 11 bases left in between. CDR3 length: 14 residues. The CDR3 bases are TGTGCCAGCAGTCCCAGCTGGGGCTCCTACGAGCAGTACTTC. This gives the protein CASSPSWGSYEQYF.

V gene TRBV9 combines with J gene TRBJ2-3, with TRBD2 matching 9 bases. V trimming: 2 bases; J trimming: 6 bases; junction bases outside the gene matches: 7. Per the germline V gene, CDR1 is SGDLS and CDR2 is YYNGEE. The CDR3 consists of 15 residues. CDR3 loop: CASSVLAGPTDTQYF. The CDR3 DNA follows: TGTGCCAGCAGCGTGCTAGCGGGGCCCACGGATACGCAGTATTTT.